The 24 T cell receptor beta chains reported below all come from one sample, sequenced in a study of cytomegalovirus exposure and HLA in healthy donors. PCR involved 60 Vbeta and 13 Jbeta primers. Here immunoSEQ multiplex PCR was the method, and the copy in TCRdb shows in-frame clones only, minus some. Of about 190,000 clones listed, roughly four fifths are singletons. Sequenced material: PBMCs. The source of these receptors is a woman aged 25-40 years in good health and CMV-seropositive.

A few counts support this clone. CDR3 coding DNA: TGTGCCAGCACTAAAGGAGCGGGAGATGAGCAGTTCTTC. This encodes CASTKGAGDEQFF. The V and J genes are TRBV7-2 and TRBJ2-1; 8 nucleotides agree with TRBD2. Trimming removed 7 bases from V and 8 bases from J; junction bases left unmatched: 7. The CDR3 loop spans 13 amino acids. CDR1 and CDR2 (germline): SGHTA, FQGNSA.

The genes are TRBV5-1 and TRBJ2-2, with D possibly TRBD1 on 5 matching bases. CDR3 size: 14 residues. The V and J ends lost 7 bases and 1 base respectively, with 11 bases between them. Germline CDR1 and CDR2: SGHRS and YFSETQ. CDR3 sequence: CASGPDRNTGELFF. The CDR3 coding sequence is TGCGCCAGCGGTCCCGACAGGAACACCGGGGAGCTGTTTTTT.

The chain uses TRBV15 and TRBJ2-1; TRBD2 aligns across 9 bases. This CDR3 spans 16 amino acids. V lost 0 bases, J lost 7 bases, and 7 bases stayed unmatched. The V gene's germline CDR1 is LNHNV and CDR2 YYDKDF (reference sequence). The DNA of the CDR3 is TGTGCCACCAGCAGAGATTATGCGGGAGGGTTAAATGAGCAGTTCTTC. This translates into CATSRDYAGGLNEQFF.

The J gene is TRBJ2-7, the V gene TRBV11-2; the D gene is possibly TRBD2 (7 bases). The CDR3 contains 15 residues. The germline V and J ends were trimmed by 2 bases and 4 bases, with 15 bases remaining between them. Germline lookup yields CDR1 SGHAT and CDR2 FQNNGV. DNA for the CDR3: TGTGCCAGCAGCTTAACAGGGACTAAGGGGTACGAGCAGTACTTC. Protein sequence: CASSLTGTKGYEQYF.

The chain joins TRBV5-1 to TRBJ2-7; D remains ambiguous. This CDR3 is 14 amino acids long. V was cut by 0 bases and J by 0 bases, with 7 bases left in between. Germline V CDR1 and CDR2: SGHRS, YFSETQ. Here the CDR3 DNA reads TGCGCCAGCAGCTTGGGACACCCCTCCTACGAGCAGTACTTC. Translation: CASSLGHPSYEQYF.

V usage is TRBV6-1 and J usage is TRBJ2-2; 7 bases agree with TRBD1. Trimming removed 11 bases from V and 3 bases from J; junction bases left unmatched: 12. Per germline, CDR1 MNHNS and CDR2 SASEGT. This CDR3 comprises 15 residues. The CDR3 DNA is TGTGCCGGCCAGGGGGTCAGCCCCTACACCGGGGAGCTGTTTTTT. Its protein product is CAGQGVSPYTGELFF.

The chain joins TRBV28 to TRBJ2-7; perhaps TRBD1 as D (7 bases). The CDR3 is 13 residues long. Germline V gene data show CDR1 as MDHEN and CDR2 as SYDVKM. V lost 3 bases and J lost 5, with 11 bases in between. CDR3 loop: CASSFPGGNEQYF. The CDR3, as DNA: TGTGCCAGCAGTTTTCCAGGGGGGAACGAGCAGTACTTC.

The count of this clone is one. The chain has TRBV5-5 and TRBJ1-1; D not resolved. The CDR3 has 14 residues. Per the germline V gene, CDR1 is SGHKS and CDR2 is YYEKEE (reference sequence). Trimming pared 1 base from V and 1 base from J, leaving 8 bases between. Here the CDR3 DNA reads TGTGCCAGCAGCTTGTTGCGTAAGAACACTGAAGCTTTCTTT. Translated, it gives CASSLLRKNTEAFF. Based on the CDR3 plus reference TRBV5-5 and TRBJ1-1, the full variable domain is DAGVTQSPTHLIKTRGQQVTLRCSPISGHKSVSWYQQVLGQGPQFIFQYYEKEERGRGNFPDRFSARQFPNYSSELNVNALLLGDSALYLCASSLLRKNTEAFFGQGTRLTVV.

The CDR3 DNA reads TGTGCCAGCGTAACAGGGGCTGGGGCGGATGGCTACACCTTC. As protein: CASVTGAGADGYTF. This chain links TRBV7-2 with TRBJ1-2, with 7 positions matching TRBD1. V lost 8 bases to trimming and J lost 6 bases; unmatched junction nucleotides: 12. The length of the CDR3 is 14 residues. The V gene's germline CDR1 is SGHTA and CDR2 FQGNSA.

This clone was observed once. The genes are TRBV6-1 and TRBJ1-1, with 10 bases lining up with TRBD1. This CDR3 contains 15 residues. Looked up from germline, CDR1 is MNHNS and CDR2 is SASEGT. V dropped 5 bases and J dropped 1; count of bases not matched to a gene: 4. CDR3 residues: CASSFRDRGNTEAFF. Written as DNA, the CDR3 is TGTGCCAGCAGTTTCAGGGACAGGGGGAACACTGAAGCTTTCTTT.

This clone came up once. The chain combines TRBV4-2 with TRBJ1-2; the match to TRBD1 covers 8 bases. V lost 0 bases to trimming and J lost 7 bases; unmatched junction nucleotides: 13. This CDR3 region has 17 residues. Germline V gene sequence: CDR1 LGHNA, CDR2 YNFKEQ. CDR3 DNA sequence: TGTGCCAGCAGCCAAGATCCCAGGGGGCAGAAGATTTCTGGCTACACCTTC. It encodes CASSQDPRGQKISGYTF.

This clone is a singleton in its sample. The gene calls are TRBV10-2 and TRBJ2-7; no clear D. Germline V gene data show CDR1 as WSHSY and CDR2 as SAAADI. The CDR3 runs 13 residues. V was shortened by 3 bases and J by 2 bases, with 8 bases between the two germline ends. The CDR3 sequence is CASSDSPTYEQYF. CDR3 DNA: TGCGCCAGCAGTGACAGTCCCACCTACGAGCAGTACTTC.

This rearrangement joins TRBV4-1 to TRBJ1-1, with a possible D match to TRBD1 (5 bases). V lost 6 bases and J lost 5, with 13 bases in between. CDR3 length: 13 amino acids. The germline gives CDR1 MGHRA, CDR2 YSYEKL. CDR3 residues: CASSSQGGTEAFF. The CDR3 coding sequence is TGCGCCAGCAGTTCTCAGGGAGGAACTGAAGCTTTCTTT.

Here the CDR3 reads CASSEGTGSYEQYF. CDR3 in DNA: TGTGCCAGCAGTGAAGGGACGGGGTCCTACGAGCAGTACTTC. This chain connects TRBV2 to TRBJ2-5, with D perhaps TRBD2 (5 bases). The DNA end lines up better with TRBJ2-7; the J call may be wrong. The CDR3 totals 14 residues. Germline V gives CDR1 SNHLY, CDR2 FYNNEI.

The chain is built from TRBV19 and TRBJ2-3, with D possibly TRBD2 on 5 matching bases. With 5 bases removed from V and 7 bases from J, the gap between germline ends came to 22 bases. Germline V gene data show CDR1 as LNHDA and CDR2 as SQIVND (reference sequence). The CDR3 is 16 amino acids. The CDR3 region is CASSPPGLGSRNTQYF. In DNA form, the CDR3 reads TGTGCCAGTAGTCCCCCGGGGTTAGGGAGTAGAAATACGCAGTATTTT. The full variable domain, with the rest looked up from reference TRBV19 and TRBJ2-3, is DGGITQSPKYLFRKEGQNVTLSCEQNLNHDAMYWYRQDPGQGLRLIYYSQIVNDFQKGDIAEGYSVSREKKESFPLTVTSAQKNPTAFYLCASSPPGLGSRNTQYFGPGTRLTVL.

This clone has a handful of counts. V is TRBV13 and J is TRBJ2-7; D unresolved. Per the germline V gene, CDR1 is PRHDT and CDR2 is FYEKMQ (reference sequence). V was pared by 5 bases and J by 1 base, with 9 bases between. The CDR3 runs to 13 residues. CDR3 nucleotides: TGTGCCAGCAGCGATTCTAGGTCCTACGAGCAGTACTTC. Protein product: CASSDSRSYEQYF.

The rearrangement uses TRBV27 and TRBJ1-3; D is possibly TRBD1 (6 bases). Between the trimmed V and J ends, which lost 2 bases and 3 bases, there was a span of 14 bases. This CDR3 contains 16 residues. The germline V gene encodes CDR1 MNHEY and CDR2 SMNVEV (reference sequence). DNA of the CDR3: TGTGCCAGCAGTTTAACTATGAGGGGGAGTGGAAACACCATATATTTT. It specifies CASSLTMRGSGNTIYF.

This clone was seen just once. The chain uses TRBV7-6 and TRBJ2-7; D remains ambiguous. Trimming stripped 5 bases from V and 0 bases from J, with 14 bases between. The length of the CDR3 is 15 residues. Germline CDR1 reads SGHVS; CDR2 reads FNYEAQ. This chain's CDR3 is CASSLTSASSYEQYF. CDR3 coding DNA: TGTGCCAGCAGCCTTACTTCCGCGAGCTCCTACGAGCAGTACTTC.

This chain uses TRBV5-1 with TRBJ1-2; D is perhaps TRBD1 (6 bases). Germline CDR1 is SGHRS and CDR2 is YFSETQ. V was pared by 4 bases and J by 5 bases, with 18 bases between. The CDR3 is made up of 15 amino acids. CDR3 nucleotides: TGCGCCAGCAGCCCGGGGCGAATCCAGGGGTATGGCTACACCTTC. It is translated as CASSPGRIQGYGYTF.

This clone was recorded a few times. The V gene is TRBV4-2, the J gene TRBJ2-1; TRBD1 is a possible D gene (5 bases). Germline CDR1 is LGHNA and CDR2 is YNFKEQ. With 4 bases removed from V and 10 bases from J, the gap between germline ends came to 23 bases. The CDR3 has 16 amino acids. The CDR3 DNA reads as TGTGCCAGCAGCCCTACGGTGTCGACAGCTGTAGGGGAGCAGTTCTTC. Protein: CASSPTVSTAVGEQFF.

In this sample, this clone turned up once. The gene calls are TRBV5-1 and TRBJ2-3; 12 bases are a match to TRBD2. The CDR3 covers 16 residues. CDR1 is SGHRS, CDR2 YFSETQ, per germline. Unmatched junction bases numbered 6, after V lost 5 bases and J lost 2 bases. The CDR3, as DNA: TGCGCCAGCAGTACAGGACTAGCGGGGACCACAGATACGCAGTATTTT. It translates to CASSTGLAGTTDTQYF.

This chain joins TRBV5-1 and TRBJ2-1; 11 bases agree with TRBD2. This CDR3 has 15 amino acids. Germline loops: CDR1 SGHRS, CDR2 YFSETQ. The junction had 6 bases not matched to a gene; V was cut back by 2 bases and J by 8 bases. The CDR3 spells CASSFTSGRGHEQFF. DNA for the CDR3: TGCGCCAGCAGCTTCACTAGCGGGAGAGGCCATGAGCAGTTCTTC.

This clone was recorded only once. The chain recombines TRBV27 with TRBJ2-1; 7 bases line up with TRBD1. The germline V gene has CDR1 MNHEY and CDR2 SMNVEV (reference sequence). The CDR3 covers 12 residues. Trimming took 4 bases from V and 8 from J; bases not matched to a gene: 2. CDR3 sequence reads: CASSYTGDEQFF. CDR3 DNA sequence: TGTGCCAGCAGTTATACAGGGGATGAGCAGTTCTTC.

The rearrangement joins TRBV19 to TRBJ2-1; D is perhaps TRBD1 (6 bases). Germline CDR1 reads LNHDA; CDR2 reads SQIVND (reference sequence). The V end was cut by 5 bases, the J end by 3 bases, with 17 bases between. The CDR3 is 16 amino acids. The CDR3 coding sequence is TGTGCCAGTAGTCAAAAGACAGGCGTAGGCTACAATGAGCAGTTCTTC. Protein: CASSQKTGVGYNEQFF.